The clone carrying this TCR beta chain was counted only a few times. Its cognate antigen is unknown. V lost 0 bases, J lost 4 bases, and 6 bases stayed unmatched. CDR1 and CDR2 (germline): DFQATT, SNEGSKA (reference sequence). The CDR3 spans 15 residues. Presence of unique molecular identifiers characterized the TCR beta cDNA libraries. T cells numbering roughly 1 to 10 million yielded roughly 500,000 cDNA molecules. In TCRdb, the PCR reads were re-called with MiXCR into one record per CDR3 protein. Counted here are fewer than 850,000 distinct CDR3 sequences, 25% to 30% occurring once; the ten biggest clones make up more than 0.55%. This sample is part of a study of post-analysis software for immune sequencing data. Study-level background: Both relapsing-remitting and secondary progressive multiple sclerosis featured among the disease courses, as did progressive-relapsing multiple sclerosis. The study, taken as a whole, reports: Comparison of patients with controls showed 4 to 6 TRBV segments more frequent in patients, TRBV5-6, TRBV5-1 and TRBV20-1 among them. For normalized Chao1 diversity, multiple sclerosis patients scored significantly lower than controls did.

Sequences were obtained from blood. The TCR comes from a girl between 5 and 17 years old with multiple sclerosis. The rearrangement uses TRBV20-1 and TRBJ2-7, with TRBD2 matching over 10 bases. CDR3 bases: TGCAGTGCTAGAGAAGAAGCGGGAGGGCGGTACGAGCAGTACTTC. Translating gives CSAREEAGGRYEQYF.